The 10 T cell receptor beta chains below come from one sample, sequenced in a study of T-cell memory formation after mild COVID-19. TCRdb redid the calling of the 5' RACE reads with MiXCR, one entry per CDR3 protein. In the table there are about 560,000 distinct CDR3 sequences, roughly 21% of which are singletons. The sample consisted of PBMCs or a T cell subset sorted from them (not recorded which). All receptors come from an adult woman who had mild COVID-19 (a few samples of this study predate the infection). Cell type and time point are not known.

The sample holds a few counts of this clonotype. The J gene is TRBJ1-2, the V gene TRBV14; no clear D gene. Trimming took 0 bases from V and 4 from J, leaving 12 bases between them. The germline gives CDR1 SGHDN, CDR2 FVKESK. CDR3 length equals 15 residues. The CDR3 here is CASSQDPILSYGYTF. In DNA form, the CDR3 reads TGTGCCAGCAGCCAAGATCCGATCCTGAGCTATGGCTACACCTTC.

This clonotype has a count of ten or more. The genes are TRBV20-1 and TRBJ1-2; no firm D call. The V gene lost 3 bases and the J gene lost 3 bases, with 8 bases spanning the gap. The CDR3 covers 12 residues. CDR1 DFQATT and CDR2 SNEGSKA come from the germline V gene (reference sequence). The CDR3 loop is CSARETDYGYTF. In DNA, the CDR3 is TGCAGTGCTAGGGAAACCGACTATGGCTACACCTTC.

J is TRBJ2-5 and V is TRBV7-6; 10 bases map to TRBD2. After removal of 2 bases from V and 4 bases from J, the junction contained 4 bases not matched to a gene. CDR3 length: 15 amino acids. CDR1 is SGHVS, CDR2 FNYEAQ, per germline. The CDR3 region is CASSLRAGGGETQYF. The CDR3 DNA is TGTGCCAGCAGCTTAAGAGCGGGAGGGGGAGAGACCCAGTACTTC.

This clonotype was observed a handful of times. The chain couples TRBV5-6 to TRBJ1-2; possibly TRBD1 for D (6 bases). CDR3 length: 15 amino acids. Trimming took 4 bases from V and 8 from J, leaving 21 bases between them. Germline CDR1 SGHDT, CDR2 YYEEEE. This chain's CDR3 is CASSPLDRGSEGYTF. The CDR3, as DNA: TGTGCCAGCAGCCCCTTGGACAGAGGTTCGGAAGGCTACACCTTC.

A few counts support this clonotype. J is TRBJ1-5 and V is TRBV6-2 or TRBV6-3; 10 bases are shared with TRBD1. The CDR3 consists of 17 residues. V dropped 3 bases and J dropped 2; count of bases not matched to a gene: 7. CDR1 and CDR2 (germline): MNHEY, SVGEGT. This chain's CDR3 is CASSYETGGLGNQPQHF. DNA of the CDR3: TGTGCCAGCAGTTATGAGACAGGGGGCTTGGGCAATCAGCCCCAGCATTTT.

This clonotype showed up many times. V and J are TRBV4-3 and TRBJ2-7; TRBD2 matches 10 bases. The CDR3 extends over 18 amino acids. Germline V lookup: CDR1 LGHNA, CDR2 YSLEER. V shed 0 bases and J 2 bases; nucleotides not matched to a gene: 10. The CDR3 loop is CASSQDQPSGSLTYEQYF. Written as DNA, the CDR3 is TGCGCCAGCAGCCAAGATCAGCCTAGCGGGAGCCTTACCTACGAGCAGTACTTC.

The J gene is TRBJ1-1, the V gene TRBV11-2; the D is unclear. Between the trimmed V and J ends, which lost 6 bases and 8 bases, there was a span of 22 bases. The CDR3 is 15 amino acids. CDR1 is SGHAT and CDR2 is FQNNGV in the germline V gene. DNA of the CDR3: TGTGCCAGCAGTCCCTATGGCGCCTCACCCGCCGAAGCTTTCTTT. Translating gives CASSPYGASPAEAFF.

The genes are TRBV9 and TRBJ2-1; TRBD2 is a possible D gene (6 bases). Germline V gene data show CDR1 as SGDLS and CDR2 as YYNGEE. The CDR3 runs to 12 residues. The V and J ends lost 4 bases and 5 bases respectively, with 7 bases between them. The CDR3: CASSWEDNEQFF. The CDR3 region has the DNA TGTGCCAGCAGCTGGGAGGACAATGAGCAGTTCTTC. Based on the CDR3 plus reference TRBV9 and TRBJ2-1, the full variable domain is DSGVTQTPKHLITATGQRVTLRCSPRSGDLSVYWYQQSLDQGLQFLIQYYNGEERAKGNILERFSAQQFPDLHSELNLSSLELGDSALYFCASSWEDNEQFFGPGTRLTVL.

The J gene is TRBJ2-3, the V gene TRBV11-2; possibly TRBD2 for D (6 bases). Per germline, CDR1 SGHAT and CDR2 FQNNGV. This CDR3 contains 16 residues. The germline V and J ends were trimmed by 2 bases and 2 bases, with 14 bases remaining between them. CDR3 sequence (DNA): TGTGCCAGCAGCTTATCGGCCGGGAGCGTCACAGATACGCAGTATTTT. Residues: CASSLSAGSVTDTQYF.

The rearrangement links TRBV2 to TRBJ2-7, with 7 bases fitting TRBD1. V trimming: 8 bases; J trimming: 4 bases; junction bases outside the gene matches: 8. CDR3 size: 13 residues. CDR1 is SNHLY, CDR2 FYNNEI, per germline. The CDR3 DNA follows: TGTGCCAGCCAACCGGGACAGCTATACGAGCAGTACTTC. Translating it yields CASQPGQLYEQYF.